Given below is one TCR beta chain in context. The CDR3 is 16 amino acids. V was pared by 2 bases and J by 1 base, with 8 bases of the junction left unmatched. Germline V lookup: CDR1 SGHTA, CDR2 FQGNSA. The data stem from a study of blood T cell repertoires in COVID-19. About the research overall: There were acute and convalescent COVID-19 samples, and they came from the United States, Italy and Spain. T cells, B-cell-depleted T cells, or PBMCs supplied cDNA or gDNA.

Measured with immunoSEQ multiplex PCR; TCRdb has only the in-frame clones, and not every one. The table records around 210,000 clones, 86% of them present only once. Specimen: peripheral blood. The receptor comes from a woman in her seventies with acute or convalescent COVID-19. The chain joins TRBV7-2 to TRBJ2-7, with 7 bases aligning to TRBD1. The CDR3 loop reads CASSLPRGTGSYEQYF. The CDR3 coding sequence is TGTGCCAGCAGCTTACCCAGGGGGACGGGGTCCTACGAGCAGTACTTC.